The next 11 T cell receptor beta chains were all read from a single sample in a study of shared clonotypes between healthy human individuals (dated by TCRdb to 2020 to 2021). The library was produced with the immunoSEQ multiplex PCR assay. TCRdb took over this immuneACCESS table, retaining in-frame rearrangements with V and J assigned. Such tables are incomplete; in checked studies, under half of the missing clones stem from an unresolved V gene, and the remainder is unexplained. This sample is represented by roughly 2,000,000 clones; approximately 94% of them were singletons. Jointly, the top ten make up roughly 1% of the sample. CD8 naive samples were obtained by positive selection for CCR7 among CD45RO-negative cells, yielding a CD45RA+CCR7+ population from which TemRA cells were excluded. The sequenced sample was naive CD8+ T cells sorted from blood. This specimen's cell subset or site label, per the study, means: CD45RA+CCR7+. The source is a man younger than 30 in good health.

As to this clone: One junction end does not reproduce the germline sequence, and a read error may be involved. V is TRBV9 and J is TRBJ1-6; unclear D gene. Germline CDR1 SGDLS, CDR2 YYNGEE. The CDR3 is 15 residues long. CDR3 bases: TGTGCCAGCAGCGTAGACAGTTCCTTTAATTCACCCCTCCACTTT. Translating it yields CASSVDSSFNSPLHF.

This clone was detected only once. The same CDR3 is also encoded by other DNA sequences in this sample. J is TRBJ1-2 and V is TRBV11-2; TRBD1 is a possible D gene (6 bases). With 3 bases removed from V and 6 bases from J, the gap between germline ends came to 14 bases. The germline V gene encodes CDR1 SGHAT and CDR2 FQNNGV. The CDR3 length is 14 residues. This CDR3 is CASSLEGGRNGYTF. The CDR3 bases are TGTGCCAGCAGCTTGGAAGGGGGTAGAAATGGCTACACCTTC.

The rearrangement uses TRBV5-6 and TRBJ2-7; possible D gene TRBD2, 6 bases. Germline V gene sequence: CDR1 SGHDT, CDR2 YYEEEE. The length of the CDR3 is 15 residues. Trimming removed 1 base from V and 2 bases from J, with 13 bases in between. The CDR3 loop is CASSLWEAGAYEQYF. The CDR3 region has the DNA TGTGCCAGCAGCTTGTGGGAGGCAGGCGCCTACGAGCAGTACTTC.

V gene TRBV6-5 combines with J gene TRBJ2-7, with D unresolved. Germline V gene data show CDR1 as MNHEY and CDR2 as SVGAGI. This CDR3 comprises 12 residues. Trimming cost V 2 bases and J 4 bases, with 6 bases left between them. The CDR3 region is CASSYDLYEQYF. The CDR3 bases are TGTGCCAGCAGTTACGACCTTTACGAGCAGTACTTC.

The J gene is TRBJ2-5, the V gene TRBV5-1; TRBD2 is a possible D gene (6 bases). There are 16 residues in the CDR3. The germline gives CDR1 SGHRS, CDR2 YFSETQ. V lost 1 base and J 1 base, leaving 14 bases between the germline ends. CDR3 nucleotides: TGCGCCAGCAGCTTGTTACTGGGAGGCCCCCAAGAGACCCAGTACTTC. It specifies CASSLLLGGPQETQYF.

Comment on this clone: Other DNA sequences in the sample encode the same CDR3. The chain employs TRBV27 and TRBJ1-3; no clear D gene. V was cut by 2 bases and J by 2 bases, with 7 bases left in between. CDR3 length equals 14 residues. Per the germline V gene, CDR1 is MNHEY and CDR2 is SMNVEV (reference sequence). DNA for the CDR3: TGTGCCAGCAGTTTAGGAGGGACTGGAAACACCATATATTTT. Translating gives CASSLGGTGNTIYF.

This rearrangement joins TRBV27 to TRBJ2-7; D is possibly TRBD1 (5 bases). Germline CDR1 is MNHEY and CDR2 is SMNVEV (reference sequence). V dropped 4 bases and J dropped 6 bases, with 10 bases sitting between them. CDR3 length: 12 residues. The CDR3 sequence: CASSYQGSEQYF. In nucleotides, the CDR3 is TGTGCCAGCAGTTATCAGGGCTCCGAGCAGTACTTC.

V gene TRBV6-1 combines with J gene TRBJ2-7; D remains unclear. Per the germline V gene, CDR1 is MNHNS and CDR2 is SASEGT. V lost 8 bases, J lost 4 bases, and 15 bases lay in between. The CDR3 length is 13 residues. DNA for the CDR3: TGTGCCAGCGGCTTGACCGGCAGTTACGAGCAGTACTTC. As protein: CASGLTGSYEQYF.

The chain combines TRBV6-1 with TRBJ2-3, with TRBD2 matching over 10 bases. V lost 2 bases to trimming and J lost 3 bases; unmatched junction nucleotides: 5. The CDR3 totals 16 residues. CDR1 and CDR2 from the germline V gene are MNHNS and SASEGT. The CDR3 is CASSETLAGETDTQYF. CDR3 in DNA: TGTGCCAGCAGTGAAACCCTAGCGGGAGAAACAGATACGCAGTATTTT.

A remark on this clone: This same CDR3 is encoded by further DNA sequences in the sample. The V gene is TRBV5-4, the J gene TRBJ1-1; tentative D call: TRBD1 (5 bases). Germline CDR1 reads SGHNT; CDR2 reads YYREEE (reference sequence). This CDR3 contains 15 residues. Trimming removed 3 bases at V and 1 base at J, with 13 bases between. This CDR3 is CASSSPGRENTEAFF. The DNA for the CDR3 is TGTGCCAGCAGCTCACCGGGACGGGAGAACACTGAAGCTTTCTTT.

This clone was observed once. In DNA, the CDR3 is TGCGCCAGCAGCCAAGCGTGGGACTCCTTCTACGAGCAGTACTTC. It yields the protein CASSQAWDSFYEQYF. The rearrangement joins TRBV4-3 to TRBJ2-7; weak D call: TRBD2 (6 bases). There are 15 residues in the CDR3. Germline assignment: CDR1 LGHNA and CDR2 YSLEER. V was pared by 1 base and J by 3 bases, with 13 bases between.